A single sample gave rise to the 19 T cell receptor beta chains below, sequenced in a study of vaccination and CD4 T cells after COVID-19. Treatment here: approximately nine-day PBMC culture with coronavirus spike peptide pools or control peptides (ViraFEST assay). Their antigens remain unidentified. The Oncomine TCR Beta short-read assay was what sequenced the DNA obtained from cultured CD4+ T cells. One entry per CDR3 protein results from TCRdb running MiXCR on the PCR reads. The profile shows fewer than 20,000 distinct CDR3 sequences, 44% of them singletons. Sequenced sample: CD4+ T cells from blood, cultured in vitro. The receptors originated from a human donor who had recovered from COVID-19.

The chain combines TRBV30 with TRBJ1-6; D is possibly TRBD1 (5 bases). This CDR3 spans 15 amino acids. Germline V gene lookup returns CDR1 GTSNPN and CDR2 SVGIG (reference sequence). V was trimmed by 0 bases and J by 7 bases, leaving 13 bases between them. CDR3 DNA: TGTGCCTGGAGTGTGGGGTCAGGGAGCAATTCACCCCTCCACTTT. Translating it yields CAWSVGSGSNSPLHF.

This clonotype was observed a few times. V is TRBV10-3 and J is TRBJ1-1, with D uncertain. From germline, CDR1 is ENHRY and CDR2 SYGVKD. V was cut by 10 bases and J by 1 base, with 10 bases left in between. The CDR3 consists of 12 residues. CDR3 amino acids: CATWRGNTEAFF. The CDR3 DNA is TGTGCCACCTGGCGGGGGAACACTGAAGCTTTCTTT.

The rearrangement links TRBV5-1 to TRBJ1-3, with unresolved D. Germline V gene lookup returns CDR1 SGHRS and CDR2 YFSETQ. The CDR3 consists of 14 residues. V was cut by 4 bases and J by 8 bases, with 16 bases left in between. In DNA form, the CDR3 reads TGCGCCAGCAGCCCCCTGGGGATCGGGGACACCATATATTTT. As protein: CASSPLGIGDTIYF.

The rearrangement joins TRBV7-9 to TRBJ1-1, with D tentatively TRBD1 (6 bases). Germline-derived CDR1 and CDR2 are SEHNR and FQNEAQ (reference sequence). Trimming cost V 5 bases and J 4 bases, with 17 bases left between them. The CDR3 length is 15 residues. The CDR3 here is CASSALGGRRTEAFF. In nucleotides, the CDR3 is TGTGCCAGCAGCGCCCTGGGGGGGCGACGCACTGAAGCTTTCTTT.

This sequence joins TRBV6-2 or TRBV6-3 and TRBJ2-7, with TRBD2 identical over 7 bases. Trimming took 6 bases from V and 4 from J; bases not matched to a gene: 12. Germline assignment: CDR1 MNHEY and CDR2 SVGEGT. This CDR3 contains 15 residues. CDR3 loop: CASSRRSGTTYEQYF. The CDR3 coding sequence is TGTGCCAGCAGCCGACGATCCGGGACTACATACGAGCAGTACTTC.

The CDR3 loop is CASSLVTGKNTGELFF. The CDR3 DNA reads TGTGCCAGCAGCTTAGTGACGGGAAAGAACACCGGGGAGCTGTTTTTT. The rearrangement links TRBV5-4 to TRBJ2-2, with D possibly TRBD2 on 5 matching bases. Germline-derived CDR1 and CDR2 are SGHNT and YYREEE (reference sequence). The CDR3 has 16 amino acids. V was shortened by 2 bases and J by 1 base, with 12 bases between the two germline ends.

V and J are TRBV25-1 and TRBJ1-2; D ambiguous. V dropped 1 base and J dropped 7 bases, with 13 bases sitting between them. The germline CDR1 and CDR2 sequences are MGHDK and SYGVNS. CDR3 length: 14 amino acids. The CDR3 sequence is CASSESFPGTGYTF. CDR3 in DNA: TGTGCCAGCAGTGAATCCTTTCCGGGTACTGGCTACACCTTC.

The gene calls are TRBV5-1 and TRBJ1-1; D is unclear. The length of the CDR3 is 16 residues. V was cut by 3 bases and J by 0 bases, with 15 bases left in between. The germline V gene has CDR1 SGHRS and CDR2 YFSETQ. The CDR3 nucleotides are TGCGCCAGCAGCTCCCGGGCAGATCTAATGAACACTGAAGCTTTCTTT. Amino acid sequence: CASSSRADLMNTEAFF. Full variable domain (remainder filled in from reference TRBV5-1 and TRBJ1-1): KAGVTQTPRYLIKTRGQQVTLSCSPISGHRSVSWYQQTPGQGLQFLFEYFSETQRNKGNFPGRFSGRQFSNSRSEMNVSTLELGDSALYLCASSSRADLMNTEAFFGQGTRLTVV.

This chain connects TRBV12-3 or TRBV12-4 to TRBJ1-2, with D hard to call. V was trimmed by 6 bases and J by 4 bases, leaving 12 bases between them. This CDR3 is built from 13 residues. The CDR3 loop is CASSPDRSYGYTF. DNA of the CDR3: TGTGCCAGCAGCCCCGACCGCTCCTATGGCTACACCTTC.

This chain joins TRBV11-1 and TRBJ2-5; tentatively, D is TRBD1 (6 bases). Between the trimmed V and J ends, which lost 6 bases and 3 bases, there was a span of 11 bases. CDR1 and CDR2 (germline): SGHAT, FQDESV (reference sequence). The CDR3 loop spans 13 amino acids. The CDR3 loop is CASSRTVKETQYF. CDR3 nucleotide sequence: TGTGCCAGCAGTCGGACAGTTAAAGAGACCCAGTACTTC.

In its sample, this clonotype was seen a few times. J is TRBJ2-1 and V is TRBV27, with D possibly being TRBD2 (5 bases). Germline V gene data show CDR1 as MNHEY and CDR2 as SMNVEV (reference sequence). V was cut by 0 bases and J by 1 base, with 13 bases left in between. The CDR3 length is 17 residues. CDR3 nucleotides: TGTGCCAGCAGTTTATCGTCGGCGGGCTATTCCTACAATGAGCAGTTCTTC. Protein product: CASSLSSAGYSYNEQFF.

This chain's CDR3 is CASSVGQGMYYGYTF. CDR3 bases: TGTGCCAGCAGCGTAGGGCAGGGGATGTACTATGGCTACACCTTC. The J gene is TRBJ1-2, the V gene TRBV9, with D possibly TRBD1 on 6 matching bases. Per germline, CDR1 SGDLS and CDR2 YYNGEE. Trimming cost V 0 bases and J 3 bases, with 12 bases left between them. The CDR3 sequence is 15 residues long.

This clonotype was observed a handful of times. The rearrangement links TRBV6-2 or TRBV6-3 to TRBJ2-1; TRBD2 is a possible D gene (5 bases). CDR1 and CDR2 from the germline V gene are MNHEY and SVGEGT. CDR3 length equals 12 residues. Trimming removed 6 bases at V and 6 bases at J, with 9 bases between. The CDR3 is CASSLGVNEQFF. The CDR3 DNA reads TGTGCCAGCAGCCTGGGAGTCAATGAGCAGTTCTTC.

The rearrangement links TRBV20-1 to TRBJ2-1; 7 positions match TRBD2. V shed 0 bases and J 2 bases; nucleotides not matched to a gene: 13. Germline V gene data show CDR1 as DFQATT and CDR2 as SNEGSKA (reference sequence). This CDR3 comprises 18 residues. The CDR3 nucleotides are TGCAGTGCTAGAGATCCCCACCGCGGCGGGAGAGCCTACAATGAGCAGTTCTTC. Its translation is CSARDPHRGGRAYNEQFF.

The gene calls are TRBV2 and TRBJ2-1, with a tentative D call TRBD2 (6 bases). Germline-derived CDR1 and CDR2 are SNHLY and FYNNEI. Trimming shortened V by 8 bases and J by 4 bases, and 15 bases separated the two germline ends. The CDR3 covers 14 residues. The CDR3 DNA follows: TGTGCCAGCGGCCCAAGGCGGGGATACAATGAGCAGTTCTTC. It specifies CASGPRRGYNEQFF. Filled out from reference TRBV2 and TRBJ2-1, the complete variable domain reads EPEVTQTPSHQVTQMGQEVILRCVPISNHLYFYWYRQILGQKVEFLVSFYNNEISEKSEIFDDQFSVERPDGSNFTLKIRSTKLEDSAMYFCASGPRRGYNEQFFGPGTRLTVL.

The chain couples TRBV6-2 or TRBV6-3 to TRBJ2-3; D unresolved. CDR1 is MNHEY and CDR2 is SVGEGT in the germline V gene. V was pared by 6 bases and J by 1 base, with 2 bases between. The CDR3 length is 11 residues. Here the CDR3 reads CASSRTDTQYF. The DNA of the CDR3 is TGTGCCAGCAGCCGCACAGATACGCAGTATTTT.

The chain couples TRBV2 to TRBJ2-2; 7 positions agree with TRBD1. CDR3 size: 16 residues. Germline-derived CDR1 and CDR2 are SNHLY and FYNNEI. J lost 0 bases, V lost 10 bases, and 11 bases had no gene match. The CDR3, as DNA: TGTGCCACTACAGGGGTGTCGAACGCGAACACCGGGGAGCTGTTTTTT. This sequence encodes CATTGVSNANTGELFF.

DNA of the CDR3: TGTGCCAGCGCCAGGGGATCCTACGAGCAGTACTTC. As protein: CASARGSYEQYF. V usage is TRBV6-2 or TRBV6-3 and J usage is TRBJ2-7; possible D gene TRBD1, 6 bases. This CDR3 is built from 12 residues. Deletions cut 8 bases from V and 1 base from J, with 9 bases between. The germline CDR1 and CDR2 sequences are MNHEY and SVGEGT.

This clonotype was picked up a small number of times. The genes are TRBV19 and TRBJ1-5; D ambiguous. V was cut by 4 bases and J by 3 bases, with 4 bases left in between. The CDR3 extends over 12 amino acids. CDR1 LNHDA and CDR2 SQIVND come from the germline V gene (reference sequence). The CDR3: CASSRTNQPQHF. In DNA form, the CDR3 reads TGTGCCAGTAGTAGGACCAATCAGCCCCAGCATTTT.